Following are 2 T cell receptor beta chains from one sample sequenced in a study of OX40 agonist ivuxolimab in advanced cancers. This table comes from immunoSEQ multiplex PCR, and its TCRdb copy is limited to in-frame clones, with some not included. The repertoire holds more than 15,000 clones, with 70% to 90% as singletons. The sequenced sample was CD4+ or CD8+ T cells sorted from blood, obtained in a trial of the OX40 agonist ivuxolimab. The receptor set was obtained from an adult with an advanced solid tumor such as melanoma, head and neck, liver or kidney cancer.

This chain uses TRBV7-9 with TRBJ1-5, with D possibly being TRBD1 (5 bases). This CDR3 contains 13 residues. Trimming removed 5 bases at V and 3 bases at J, with 8 bases between. The germline V gene encodes CDR1 SEHNR and CDR2 FQNEAQ (reference sequence). The CDR3 reads CASSAGHNQPQHF. The CDR3, as DNA: TGTGCCAGCAGCGCGGGGCACAATCAGCCCCAGCATTTT.

This chain uses TRBV30 with TRBJ2-7; D is unclear. Germline V CDR1 and CDR2: GTSNPN, SVGIG (reference sequence). With 5 bases removed from V and 1 base from J, the gap between germline ends came to 9 bases. The CDR3 loop spans 12 amino acids. The CDR3 nucleotides are TGTGCCTGGGACACCTCTTCCTACGAGCAGTACTTC. Encoded protein: CAWDTSSYEQYF.